These 18 T cell receptor beta chains share one sample of origin, sequenced in a study of neurological immune-mediated disorders. Described time point: technical triplicate 2. TCRdb processed the 5' RACE reads anew with MiXCR; each CDR3 protein has one entry. Of about 59,000 distinct CDR3 sequences listed, under 30% are singletons. Sequenced sample: PBMCs. The receptors shown here come from a man aged 55 to 70 with HTLV-1-associated myelopathy (HAM/TSP).

This clonotype came up many times. The gene calls are TRBV9 and TRBJ2-1, with a weak D call TRBD2 (6 bases). The germline V and J ends were trimmed by 5 bases and 9 bases, with 18 bases remaining between them. CDR3 length: 14 amino acids. The germline CDR1 and CDR2 sequences are SGDLS and YYNGEE. The chain's CDR3 is CASSSRDLAGEQFF. The CDR3 coding sequence is TGTGCCAGCAGTTCCCGGGACTTGGCGGGTGAGCAGTTCTTC.

V usage is TRBV3-1 and J usage is TRBJ2-7, with D uncertain. V dropped 5 bases and J dropped 6 bases, with 14 bases sitting between them. This CDR3 has 13 residues. Germline V gene data show CDR1 as LGHDT and CDR2 as YNNKEL (reference sequence). The CDR3 bases are TGTGCCAGCAGCTCCCGGAGTGGGCTCGAGCAGTACTTC. Translated, it gives CASSSRSGLEQYF.

This clonotype was seen a single time. The rearrangement links TRBV20-1 to TRBJ1-1, with D possibly TRBD1 on 5 matching bases. The CDR3 is 12 amino acids. Germline values: CDR1 DFQATT, CDR2 SNEGSKA (reference sequence). Deletions cut 0 bases from V and 7 bases from J, with 9 bases between. The CDR3 is CSAREGQFEAFF. The CDR3 region has the DNA TGCAGTGCTAGAGAGGGGCAGTTTGAAGCTTTCTTT.

The chain employs TRBV20-1 and TRBJ2-5, with 11 bases that match TRBD1. The CDR3 loop spans 15 amino acids. Trimming cost V 1 base and J 5 bases; bases outside gene matches: 6. Germline CDR1 DFQATT, CDR2 SNEGSKA (reference sequence). As DNA, the CDR3 is TGCAGTGCTAGAGGGACAGGGGGCAATGGGGAGACCCAGTACTTC. As protein: CSARGTGGNGETQYF.

The sample holds a few counts of this clonotype. The chain employs TRBV19 and TRBJ2-1; 7 nucleotides align to TRBD1. Germline V CDR1 and CDR2: LNHDA, SQIVND (reference sequence). The length of the CDR3 is 13 residues. The V segment lost 5 bases and the J segment 6 bases; nucleotides outside the gene matches: 4. In nucleotides, the CDR3 is TGTGCCAGTAGTTTACAGGGGTTCAATGAGCAGTTCTTC. This translates into CASSLQGFNEQFF.

This clonotype was found many times. The chain combines TRBV20-1 with TRBJ2-1; D might be TRBD2 (5 bases). Trimming took off 1 base at V and 8 bases at J, with 15 bases between the two ends. This CDR3 comprises 14 residues. Per germline, CDR1 DFQATT and CDR2 SNEGSKA (reference sequence). The CDR3 coding sequence is TGCAGTGCTAGAGGTCTAGCCCTGTTCGATGAGCAGTTCTTC. This codes for CSARGLALFDEQFF.

This chain connects TRBV29-1 to TRBJ1-4, with D perhaps matching TRBD1 (5 bases). Trimming took 5 bases from V and 8 from J, leaving 12 bases between them. CDR1 and CDR2 (germline): SQVTM, ANQGSEA. This CDR3 contains 12 residues. The CDR3 spells CSVRAGYEKLFF. The DNA of the CDR3 is TGCAGCGTTCGGGCAGGGTACGAAAAACTGTTTTTT.

This clonotype was observed a few times. The rearrangement links TRBV7-3 to TRBJ2-1; D remains unclear. The CDR3 consists of 12 residues. V shed 5 bases and J shed 7 bases, with 9 bases lying between them. The germline gives CDR1 SGHTA, CDR2 FQGTGA. CDR3 nucleotide sequence: TGTGCCAGCAGCGACGTAGGGAATGAGCAGTTCTTC. Translated, it gives CASSDVGNEQFF.

This clonotype has only one observation. Its ends do not fully match the called genes, so a read error is possible. The chain carries TRBV13 and TRBJ2-5; TRBD1 matches at 9 bases. This CDR3 contains 15 residues. Germline CDR1 and CDR2: PRHDT and FYEKMQ (reference sequence). The CDR3 coding sequence is TGTGCCAGCAGTTTAGGACAGGGGTACCAAGAGACCCAGTACTTC. Translated, it gives CASSLGQGYQETQYF.

This clonotype was detected ten times or more. The chain links TRBV12-3 or TRBV12-4 to TRBJ1-1, with 10 bases aligning to TRBD1. The ends lost 1 base at V and 4 bases at J; junction bases unmatched: 3. The CDR3 consists of 15 residues. For the CDR3, the DNA is TGTGCCAGCAGTTTAGGGGGACAGGGGTCCACTGAAGCTTTCTTT. Protein sequence: CASSLGGQGSTEAFF.

This clonotype was picked up many times. The chain carries TRBV29-1 and TRBJ2-3; no clear D gene. V shed 5 bases and J shed 3 bases, with 15 bases lying between them. Germline loops: CDR1 SQVTM, CDR2 ANQGSEA. The CDR3 extends over 14 amino acids. CDR3 in amino acids: CSVLRLASTDTQYF. The CDR3 DNA reads TGCAGCGTTCTCCGATTGGCCTCGACAGATACGCAGTATTTT.

The CDR3 nucleotides are TGTGCCAGCAGTTCGACAGCGGGAGGGCCTTCCGAGCAGTACTTC. As protein: CASSSTAGGPSEQYF. This chain joins TRBV12-3 or TRBV12-4 and TRBJ2-7; 10 bases align to TRBD2. The CDR3 length is 15 residues. V lost 4 bases to trimming and J lost 6 bases; unmatched junction nucleotides: 9.

This clonotype was counted ten times or more. The V call is TRBV29-1, the J call TRBJ2-5, with D uncertain. This CDR3 spans 12 amino acids. Germline-derived CDR1 and CDR2 are SQVTM and ANQGSEA. The V end lost 6 bases, the J end lost 3 bases, and 11 bases lay between the germline ends. CDR3 sequence: CSVALIKETQYF. For the CDR3, the DNA is TGCAGCGTCGCACTGATTAAAGAGACCCAGTACTTC.

This clonotype appeared many times. V usage is TRBV5-1 and J usage is TRBJ1-1; no reliable D call. Germline V CDR1 and CDR2: SGHRS, YFSETQ. The CDR3 loop spans 15 amino acids. V was pared by 0 bases and J by 6 bases, with 15 bases between. The CDR3 loop is CASSLGHSRVAEAFF. As DNA, the CDR3 is TGCGCCAGCAGCTTGGGACATTCGAGAGTGGCTGAAGCTTTCTTT.

There are a few counts of this clonotype. The chain carries TRBV20-1 and TRBJ2-3, with TRBD2 matching over 9 bases. CDR1 and CDR2 (germline): DFQATT, SNEGSKA (reference sequence). This CDR3 has 15 residues. The junction had 8 bases not matched to a gene; V was cut back by 1 base and J by 6 bases. The CDR3 region has the DNA TGCAGTGCTAGAGCCCTAGCGGGACCCAGGGATACGCAGTATTTT. Its translation is CSARALAGPRDTQYF.

The rearrangement uses TRBV5-1 and TRBJ2-7, with 8 bases identical to TRBD1. The length of the CDR3 is 16 residues. After removal of 3 bases from V and 0 bases from J, the junction contained 8 bases not matched to a gene. Germline V lookup: CDR1 SGHRS, CDR2 YFSETQ. CDR3 DNA sequence: TGCGCCAGCAGCTCCAATCCGACAGGGGCCTCCTACGAGCAGTACTTC. Translation: CASSSNPTGASYEQYF.

This clonotype occurred many times. The chain carries TRBV24-1 and TRBJ1-5; tentatively, D is TRBD1 (5 bases). V was pared by 5 bases and J by 6 bases, with 13 bases between. Germline V lookup: CDR1 KGHDR, CDR2 SFDVKD. CDR3 length: 14 amino acids. Written as DNA, the CDR3 is TGTGCCACCAGTGCGGGGGGTTCGGGTCAGCCCCAGCATTTT. This translates into CATSAGGSGQPQHF.

In its sample, this clonotype was seen many times. The V and J genes are TRBV5-6 and TRBJ1-6, with 8 bases fitting TRBD1. This CDR3 region has 14 residues. Per germline, CDR1 SGHDT and CDR2 YYEEEE. V gave up 6 bases and J gave up 9 bases; unmatched junction bases: 8. The CDR3 region is CASNLRDRSSPLHF. The CDR3 coding sequence is TGTGCCAGCAACCTCCGGGACAGGTCTTCACCCCTCCACTTT.